The present TCR beta chain was sequenced within a study of T cells in Graves' hyperthyroidism and ophthalmopathy. Study-wide background: Staff took peripheral blood when the initial diagnosis was made, before any treatment began. Study observations and caveats: Patients with ophthalmopathy were separated from those with stable hyperthyroidism by a 13 V-J model.

This clonotype came up many times. The antigen remains unidentified. Patients counted as stable if ophthalmopathy did not develop within 18 months. Exclusions: uncontrolled infection, other autoimmune disease, pregnancy, lactation. Amplification of TCR beta CDR3 regions was performed using RNA transcripts as template. A set of HTBI primers served as the primers for a first-round RT-PCR of the TCR CDR3. TCRdb reanalysed the multiplex PCR reads using MiXCR and keeps one entry per CDR3 protein. The data contain about 180,000 distinct CDR3 sequences, 15% to 20% of them seen just once; the ten biggest clones take up 25% to 35%. Trimming removed 8 bases at V and 8 bases at J, with 15 bases between. The CDR3 length is 12 residues. Germline V gene sequence: CDR1 MNHNS, CDR2 SASEGT.

The V call is TRBV6-1, the J call TRBJ1-1; unclear D gene. Sample: blood. The source is a woman aged 45-60 years with Graves' hyperthyroidism. The CDR3 loop is CASSSRVGEAFF. The CDR3 coding sequence is TGTGCCAGCTCCTCCCGGGTAGGGGAAGCTTTCTTT.